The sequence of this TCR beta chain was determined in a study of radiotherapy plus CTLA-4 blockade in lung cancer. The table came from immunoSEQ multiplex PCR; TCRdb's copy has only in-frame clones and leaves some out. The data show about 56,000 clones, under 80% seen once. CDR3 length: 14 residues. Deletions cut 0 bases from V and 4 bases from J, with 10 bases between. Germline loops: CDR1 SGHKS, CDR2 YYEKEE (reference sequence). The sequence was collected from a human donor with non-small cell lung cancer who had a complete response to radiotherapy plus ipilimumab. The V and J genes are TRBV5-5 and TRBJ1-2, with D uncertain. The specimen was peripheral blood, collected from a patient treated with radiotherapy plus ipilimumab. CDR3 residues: CASSLAPGSYGYTF. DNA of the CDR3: TGTGCCAGCAGCTTGGCCCCGGGTTCCTATGGCTACACCTTC.